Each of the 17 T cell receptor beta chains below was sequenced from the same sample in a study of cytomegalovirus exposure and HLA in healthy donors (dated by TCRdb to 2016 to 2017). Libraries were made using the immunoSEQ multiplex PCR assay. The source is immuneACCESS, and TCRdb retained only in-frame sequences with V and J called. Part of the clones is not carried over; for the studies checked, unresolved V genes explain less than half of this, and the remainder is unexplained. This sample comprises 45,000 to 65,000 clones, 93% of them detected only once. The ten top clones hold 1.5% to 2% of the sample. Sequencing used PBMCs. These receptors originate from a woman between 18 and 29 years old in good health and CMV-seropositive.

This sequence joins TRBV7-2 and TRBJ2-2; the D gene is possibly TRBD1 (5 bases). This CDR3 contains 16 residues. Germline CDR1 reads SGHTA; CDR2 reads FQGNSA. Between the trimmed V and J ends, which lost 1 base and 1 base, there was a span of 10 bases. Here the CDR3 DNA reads TGTGCCAGCAGCTTAGTGCAGGGCCTGAACACCGGGGAGCTGTTTTTT. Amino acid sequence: CASSLVQGLNTGELFF.

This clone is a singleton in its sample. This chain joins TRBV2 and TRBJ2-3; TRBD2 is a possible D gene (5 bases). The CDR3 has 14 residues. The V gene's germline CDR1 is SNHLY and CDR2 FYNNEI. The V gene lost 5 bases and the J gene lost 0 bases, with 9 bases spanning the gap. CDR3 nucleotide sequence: TGTGCCAGCAGTCGGGATTCCAGCACAGATACGCAGTATTTT. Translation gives CASSRDSSTDTQYF.

The CDR3 protein is CASSQGPGGRNAYEQYF. The CDR3 nucleotides read TGTGCCAGCAGCCAAGGCCCAGGGGGACGGAACGCCTACGAGCAGTACTTC. The chain couples TRBV4-2 to TRBJ2-7, with TRBD1 identical over 7 bases. The germline V gene encodes CDR1 LGHNA and CDR2 YNFKEQ. Losses at the gene ends were 1 base for V and 2 bases for J; bases not matched to a gene: 11. The CDR3 loop spans 17 amino acids.

The CDR3 sequence is CASSLWTGGFYEQYF. The CDR3 coding sequence is TGTGCCAGCAGCCTATGGACAGGGGGTTTTTACGAGCAGTACTTC. The rearrangement uses TRBV11-2 and TRBJ2-5; 10 bases match TRBD1. Judging by the DNA end, TRBJ2-7 fits better; the J call may be wrong. Germline CDR1 SGHAT, CDR2 FQNNGV. The CDR3 has 15 amino acids.

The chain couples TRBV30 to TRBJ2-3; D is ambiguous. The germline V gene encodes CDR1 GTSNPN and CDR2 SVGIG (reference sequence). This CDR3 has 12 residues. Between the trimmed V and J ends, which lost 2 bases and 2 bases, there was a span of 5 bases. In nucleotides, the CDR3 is TGTGCCTGGAGTCTCCCCACAGATACGCAGTATTTT. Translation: CAWSLPTDTQYF. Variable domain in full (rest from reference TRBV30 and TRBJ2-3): SQTIHQWPATLVQPVGSPLSLECTVEGTSNPNLYWYRQAAGRGLQLLFYSVGIGQISSEVPQNLSASRPQDRQFILSSKKLLLSDSGFYLCAWSLPTDTQYFGPGTRLTVL.

The CDR3 sequence: CASSRDGIDGYTF. The CDR3 nucleotides read TGTGCCAGCAGCCGGGATGGCATTGACGGCTACACCTTC. This sequence joins TRBV6-5 and TRBJ1-2; D gene unclear. There are 13 residues in the CDR3. Trimming shortened V by 6 bases and J by 8 bases, and 16 bases separated the two germline ends. Germline lookup yields CDR1 MNHEY and CDR2 SVGAGI.

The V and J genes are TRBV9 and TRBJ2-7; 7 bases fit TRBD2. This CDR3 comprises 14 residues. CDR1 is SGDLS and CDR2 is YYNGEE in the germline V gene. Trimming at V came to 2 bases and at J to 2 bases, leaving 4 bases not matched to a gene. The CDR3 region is CASSVSGNAYEQYF. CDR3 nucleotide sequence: TGTGCCAGCAGCGTGAGCGGGAATGCCTACGAGCAGTACTTC.

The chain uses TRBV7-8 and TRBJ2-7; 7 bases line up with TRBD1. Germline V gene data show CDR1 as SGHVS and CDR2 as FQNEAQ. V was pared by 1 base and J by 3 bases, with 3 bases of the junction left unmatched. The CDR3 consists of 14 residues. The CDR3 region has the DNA TGTGCCAGCAGCTTAGGTGGGACAGACTACGAGCAGTACTTC. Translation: CASSLGGTDYEQYF. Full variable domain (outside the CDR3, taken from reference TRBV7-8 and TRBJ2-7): GAGVSQSPRYKVAKRGQDVALRCDPISGHVSLFWYQQALGQGPEFLTYFQNEAQLDKSGLPSDRFFAERPEGSVSTLKIQRTQQEDSAVYLCASSLGGTDYEQYFGPGTRLTVT.

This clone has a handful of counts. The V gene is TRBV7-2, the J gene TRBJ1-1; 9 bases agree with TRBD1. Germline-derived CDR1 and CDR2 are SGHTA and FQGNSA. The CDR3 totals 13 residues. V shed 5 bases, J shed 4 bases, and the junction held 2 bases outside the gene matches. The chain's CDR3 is CASSHRGPTEAFF. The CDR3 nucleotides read TGTGCCAGCAGCCACAGGGGGCCCACTGAAGCTTTCTTT. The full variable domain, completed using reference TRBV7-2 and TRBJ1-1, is GAGVSQSPSNKVTEKGKDVELRCDPISGHTALYWYRQSLGQGLEFLIYFQGNSAPDKSGLPSDRFSAERTGGSVSTLTIQRTQQEDSAVYLCASSHRGPTEAFFGQGTRLTVV.

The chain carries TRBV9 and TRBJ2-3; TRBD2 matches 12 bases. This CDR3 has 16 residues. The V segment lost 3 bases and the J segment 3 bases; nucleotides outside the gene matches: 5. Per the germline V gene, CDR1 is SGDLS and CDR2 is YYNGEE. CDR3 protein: CASSATGTSGTDTQYF. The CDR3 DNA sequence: TGTGCCAGCAGCGCGACCGGGACTAGCGGGACAGATACGCAGTATTTT.

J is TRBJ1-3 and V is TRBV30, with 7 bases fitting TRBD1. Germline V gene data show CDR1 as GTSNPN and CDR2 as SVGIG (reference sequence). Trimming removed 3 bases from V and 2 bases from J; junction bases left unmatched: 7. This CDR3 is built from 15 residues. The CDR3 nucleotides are TGTGCCTGGAGCCTCGACAGGGCGACTGGAAACACCATATATTTT. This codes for CAWSLDRATGNTIYF. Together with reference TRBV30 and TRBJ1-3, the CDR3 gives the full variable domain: SQTIHQWPATLVQPVGSPLSLECTVEGTSNPNLYWYRQAAGRGLQLLFYSVGIGQISSEVPQNLSASRPQDRQFILSSKKLLLSDSGFYLCAWSLDRATGNTIYFGEGSWLTVV.

The CDR3 DNA reads TGTGCCAGCGGGGGGGCAACGGGCTACACCTTC. Its translation is CASGGATGYTF. The genes are TRBV6-1 and TRBJ1-2; D perhaps matches TRBD1 (6 bases). V was clipped by 8 bases and J by 8 bases, with 12 bases between them. The CDR3 runs to 11 residues. Germline CDR1 reads MNHNS; CDR2 reads SASEGT.

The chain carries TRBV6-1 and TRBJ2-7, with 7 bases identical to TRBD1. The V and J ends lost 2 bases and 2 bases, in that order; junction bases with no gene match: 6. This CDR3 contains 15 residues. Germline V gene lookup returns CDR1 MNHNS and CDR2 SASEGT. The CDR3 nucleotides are TGTGCCAGCAGTGAACCAACAGGGGTACCCTACGAGCAGTACTTC. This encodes CASSEPTGVPYEQYF.

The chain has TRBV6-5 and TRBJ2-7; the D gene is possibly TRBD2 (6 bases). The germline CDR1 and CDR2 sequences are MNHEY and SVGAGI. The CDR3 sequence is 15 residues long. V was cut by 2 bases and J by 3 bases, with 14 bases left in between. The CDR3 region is CASSYRIREVYEQYF. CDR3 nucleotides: TGTGCCAGCAGTTACAGGATCAGGGAGGTCTACGAGCAGTACTTC.

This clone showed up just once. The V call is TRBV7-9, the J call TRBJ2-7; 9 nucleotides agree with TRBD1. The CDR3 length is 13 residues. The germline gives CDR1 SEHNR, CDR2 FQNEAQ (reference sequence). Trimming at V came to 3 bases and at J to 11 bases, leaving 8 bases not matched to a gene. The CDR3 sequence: CASSFGTGREEYF. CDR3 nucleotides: TGTGCCAGCAGCTTTGGGACAGGGAGGGAGGAGTACTTC.

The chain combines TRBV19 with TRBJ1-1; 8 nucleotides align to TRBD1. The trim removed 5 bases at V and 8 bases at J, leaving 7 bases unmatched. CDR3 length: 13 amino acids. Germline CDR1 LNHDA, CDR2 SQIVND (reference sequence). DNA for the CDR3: TGTGCCAGTAGTCCCGACAGGGGAGGCGAAGCTTTCTTT. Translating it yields CASSPDRGGEAFF. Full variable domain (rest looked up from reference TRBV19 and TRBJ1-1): DGGITQSPKYLFRKEGQNVTLSCEQNLNHDAMYWYRQDPGQGLRLIYYSQIVNDFQKGDIAEGYSVSREKKESFPLTVTSAQKNPTAFYLCASSPDRGGEAFFGQGTRLTVV.

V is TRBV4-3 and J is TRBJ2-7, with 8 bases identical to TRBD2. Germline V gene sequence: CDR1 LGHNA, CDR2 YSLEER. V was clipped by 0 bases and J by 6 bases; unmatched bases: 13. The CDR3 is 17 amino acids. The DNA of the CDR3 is TGCGCCAGCAGCCAAGATTATGGTAGCGGGACAATCCGCGAGCAGTACTTC. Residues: CASSQDYGSGTIREQYF.